Each of the 14 T cell receptor beta chains below was sequenced from the same sample in a study of PD-L1 blockade in urothelial cancer. Sequencing used immunoSEQ multiplex PCR; TCRdb keeps in-frame clones, though not all of them. The table includes some 66,000 clones, around 87% detected once. As to time point: pretreatment peripheral blood. The material was PBMCs, obtained around atezolizumab (anti-PD-L1) treatment. These receptor sequences come from a man in his 60s with urothelial cancer.

The V call is TRBV5-1, the J call TRBJ2-1; 13 bases line up with TRBD2. CDR3 length: 19 residues. The V segment lost 0 bases and the J segment 0 bases; nucleotides outside the gene matches: 6. Germline CDR1 SGHRS, CDR2 YFSETQ. The CDR3 nucleotides read TGCGCCAGCAGCTTGGGGACTAGCGGGGGACTAAGCTCCTACAATGAGCAGTTCTTC. This codes for CASSLGTSGGLSSYNEQFF. Drawing the rest from reference TRBV5-1 and TRBJ2-1, the complete variable domain is KAGVTQTPRYLIKTRGQQVTLSCSPISGHRSVSWYQQTPGQGLQFLFEYFSETQRNKGNFPGRFSGRQFSNSRSEMNVSTLELGDSALYLCASSLGTSGGLSSYNEQFFGPGTRLTVL.

The chain couples TRBV4-1 to TRBJ2-3; possibly TRBD2 for D (6 bases). V lost 3 bases to trimming and J lost 0 bases, with 13 bases between them. The CDR3 totals 16 residues. CDR1 is MGHRA and CDR2 is YSYEKL in the germline V gene. For the CDR3, the DNA is TGCGCCAGCAGCCAGCGCCCGGGACTCAGCACAGATACGCAGTATTTT. The encoded protein is CASSQRPGLSTDTQYF.

This chain joins TRBV14 and TRBJ2-3; D ambiguous. The CDR3 has 12 residues. Trimming pared 0 bases from V and 7 bases from J, leaving 5 bases between. The germline V gene encodes CDR1 SGHDN and CDR2 FVKESK. CDR3 DNA: TGTGCCAGCAGCCAAGATCACTATACGCAGTATTTT. Amino acids: CASSQDHYTQYF.

The chain combines TRBV9 with TRBJ2-7; the D gene is possibly TRBD1 (6 bases). This CDR3 region has 13 residues. Trimming shortened V by 0 bases and J by 4 bases, and 8 bases separated the two germline ends. Per germline, CDR1 SGDLS and CDR2 YYNGEE. CDR3 region: CASSVGGQYEQYF. CDR3 DNA: TGTGCCAGCAGCGTAGGGGGGCAATACGAGCAGTACTTC.

The chain recombines TRBV28 with TRBJ2-5, with a possible D match to TRBD1 (6 bases). The CDR3 spans 14 residues. Germline V gene lookup returns CDR1 MDHEN and CDR2 SYDVKM. V lost 3 bases and J 6 bases, leaving 14 bases between the germline ends. The CDR3 nucleotides read TGTGCCAGCAGTTTGGTTAGGGGGTCGCAGACCCAGTACTTC. It encodes CASSLVRGSQTQYF.

The chain uses TRBV7-6 and TRBJ2-2; TRBD2 matches at 13 bases. Trimming removed 5 bases from V and 5 bases from J; junction bases left unmatched: 5. In germline, CDR1 is SGHVS, CDR2 FNYEAQ. CDR3 size: 16 residues. This chain's CDR3 is CASSPRTSGGTGELFF. CDR3 nucleotides: TGTGCCAGCAGCCCCCGGACTAGCGGGGGAACCGGGGAGCTGTTTTTT.

The V call is TRBV5-6, the J call TRBJ1-2; TRBD1 matches at 8 bases. Per the germline V gene, CDR1 is SGHDT and CDR2 is YYEEEE. This CDR3 region has 16 residues. V dropped 4 bases and J dropped 0; count of bases not matched to a gene: 8. CDR3 DNA: TGTGCCAGCAGCGCAGGGACAGGATTTACTAACTATGGCTACACCTTC. As protein: CASSAGTGFTNYGYTF.

This clone was observed a single time. V gene TRBV7-2 combines with J gene TRBJ1-1; D remains ambiguous. The CDR3 is 15 amino acids. The germline gives CDR1 SGHTA, CDR2 FQGNSA. The V end was cut by 2 bases, the J end by 1 base, with 11 bases between. The CDR3 nucleotides are TGTGCCAGCAGCTTAAACGCGGGAACGAACACTGAAGCTTTCTTT. Amino acid sequence: CASSLNAGTNTEAFF.

The chain carries TRBV10-3 and TRBJ2-3; no clear D gene. V lost 3 bases, J lost 14 bases, and 12 bases lay in between. Germline CDR1 and CDR2: ENHRY and SYGVKD. The CDR3 runs to 11 residues. CDR3: CAISDLGRPYF. DNA of the CDR3: TGTGCCATCAGTGATCTTGGGCGACCGTATTTT.

The V call is TRBV6-6, the J call TRBJ1-5; D remains ambiguous. This CDR3 has 15 residues. The germline V gene has CDR1 MNHNY and CDR2 SVGAGI (reference sequence). Trimming cost V 1 base and J 5 bases, with 12 bases left between them. CDR3 protein: CASSYFRGTDQPQHF. The CDR3 DNA follows: TGTGCCAGCAGTTACTTTCGGGGAACCGATCAGCCCCAGCATTTT.

The chain links TRBV4-3 to TRBJ2-3, with 10 bases fitting TRBD2. Germline values: CDR1 LGHNA, CDR2 YSLEER. With 0 bases clipped from V and 1 base from J, the junction kept 4 bases outside the gene matches. This CDR3 is 17 amino acids long. The CDR3 loop is CASSQEFTSGGTDTQYF. In DNA, the CDR3 is TGCGCCAGCAGCCAAGAATTTACTAGCGGGGGCACAGATACGCAGTATTTT.

The genes are TRBV11-2 and TRBJ2-1; D is perhaps TRBD1 (6 bases). Trimming left V 1 base short and J 7 bases short, with 17 bases between. Germline CDR1 SGHAT, CDR2 FQNNGV. The CDR3 sequence is 16 residues long. The CDR3 region is CASSLGSRGSRNEQFF. CDR3 DNA: TGTGCCAGCAGCTTAGGATCCAGGGGAAGTAGGAATGAGCAGTTCTTC.

V is TRBV6-5 and J is TRBJ1-5; D is unresolved. CDR3 length: 15 residues. Germline-derived CDR1 and CDR2 are MNHEY and SVGAGI. V gave up 0 bases and J gave up 3 bases, with 9 bases separating them. The CDR3, as DNA: TGTGCCAGCAGTTACTCGTTCTCTTCCAATCAGCCCCAGCATTTT. Residues: CASSYSFSSNQPQHF.

The chain joins TRBV7-9 to TRBJ1-4; D may be TRBD1 (6 bases). CDR1 SEHNR and CDR2 FQNEAQ come from the germline V gene (reference sequence). This CDR3 contains 15 residues. The V end was cut by 4 bases, the J end by 2 bases, with 11 bases between. CDR3 loop: CASSSIDRTNEKLFF. For the CDR3, the DNA is TGTGCCAGCAGCTCCATCGACAGGACTAATGAAAAACTGTTTTTT.